This entry lists 29 T cell receptor beta chains sequenced from one sample in a study of cytomegalovirus exposure and HLA in healthy donors. In the PCR, 60 Vbeta and 13 Jbeta primers were used. Generated by immunoSEQ multiplex PCR, the TCRdb table keeps only in-frame clones and is missing some. The data show around 150,000 clones, with roughly 62% seen just once and approximately 4.3% held by the top ten. The sequenced sample consisted of PBMCs. The origin of the receptors is a man aged 55 to 69 in good health and CMV-seronegative.

This clone occurred once. The chain is built from TRBV9 and TRBJ2-1, with D maybe TRBD2 (5 bases). Trimming left V 1 base short and J 4 bases short, with 9 bases between. There are 14 residues in the CDR3. CDR1 is SGDLS and CDR2 is YYNGEE in the germline V gene. As DNA, the CDR3 is TGTGCCAGCAGCGTACATTCGGGGTACAATGAGCAGTTCTTC. Translation: CASSVHSGYNEQFF. The whole variable domain, filled in from reference TRBV9 and TRBJ2-1, reads DSGVTQTPKHLITATGQRVTLRCSPRSGDLSVYWYQQSLDQGLQFLIQYYNGEERAKGNILERFSAQQFPDLHSELNLSSLELGDSALYFCASSVHSGYNEQFFGPGTRLTVL.

V and J are TRBV19 and TRBJ1-1, with D possibly matching TRBD1 (5 bases). There are 14 residues in the CDR3. V lost 6 bases, J lost 1 base, and 12 bases lay in between. Germline V lookup: CDR1 LNHDA, CDR2 SQIVND (reference sequence). The DNA of the CDR3 is TGTGCCAGTAGCGAACAGGCCAGGAACACTGAAGCTTTCTTT. Protein product: CASSEQARNTEAFF.

This chain uses TRBV28 with TRBJ1-6; 7 bases map to TRBD1. The V and J ends lost 3 bases and 7 bases, in that order; junction bases with no gene match: 0. The CDR3 contains 13 residues. Per germline, CDR1 MDHEN and CDR2 SYDVKM. This chain's CDR3 is CASSFRGNSPLHF. CDR3 coding DNA: TGTGCCAGCAGTTTCAGGGGGAATTCACCCCTCCACTTT.

The rearrangement joins TRBV5-1 to TRBJ1-5; the D is unclear. Germline CDR1 and CDR2: SGHRS and YFSETQ. The CDR3 covers 13 residues. With 0 bases removed from V and 7 bases from J, the gap between germline ends came to 8 bases. The CDR3 loop is CASSLGERQPQHF. In DNA form, the CDR3 reads TGCGCCAGCAGCTTGGGCGAACGACAGCCCCAGCATTTT.

This clone was found a few times. V gene TRBV11-2 combines with J gene TRBJ2-3; perhaps TRBD2 as D (6 bases). Trimming took off 11 bases at V and 0 bases at J, with 15 bases between the two ends. Germline V CDR1 and CDR2: SGHAT, FQNNGV. CDR3 size: 14 residues. The CDR3 DNA follows: TGTGCCGGCCGGGCGGGAACTAGCACAGATACGCAGTATTTT. Translating gives CAGRAGTSTDTQYF.

The chain employs TRBV6-5 and TRBJ2-5, with TRBD1 identical over 7 bases. Germline-derived CDR1 and CDR2 are MNHEY and SVGAGI. Trimming at V came to 4 bases and at J to 4 bases, leaving 6 bases not matched to a gene. The CDR3 has 14 amino acids. CDR3 coding DNA: TGTGCCAGCAGTTCCGACAGGGAAGGAGAGACCCAGTACTTC. As protein: CASSSDREGETQYF.

The rearrangement links TRBV18 to TRBJ1-2; 9 bases line up with TRBD1. With V trimmed by 1 base and J by 7 bases, 10 bases remained unmatched. Germline V gene lookup returns CDR1 KGHSH and CDR2 LQKENI. This CDR3 has 16 amino acids. The CDR3 DNA reads TGTGCCAGCTCACCACAAAACAGGGGGCAGGACAGTGGCTACACCTTC. This gives the protein CASSPQNRGQDSGYTF.

The chain joins TRBV6-6 to TRBJ1-6; no reliable D call. Germline V gene lookup returns CDR1 MNHNY and CDR2 SVGAGI (reference sequence). This CDR3 comprises 13 residues. Trimming removed 8 bases at V and 4 bases at J, with 9 bases between. The CDR3 spells CASSSVYNSPLHF. CDR3 DNA: TGTGCCAGCTCCTCTGTGTATAATTCACCCCTCCACTTT.

The rearrangement joins TRBV7-7 to TRBJ2-3; the D is unclear. Germline V gene sequence: CDR1 SSHAT, CDR2 FNYEAQ (reference sequence). V lost 5 bases and J 0 bases, leaving 15 bases between the germline ends. CDR3 length: 16 residues. CDR3: CASSPFGDGSTDTQYF. In DNA, the CDR3 is TGTGCCAGCAGCCCCTTTGGTGACGGGAGCACAGATACGCAGTATTTT.

The chain employs TRBV28 and TRBJ2-2; possibly TRBD1 for D (5 bases). The CDR3 runs to 13 residues. Germline lookup yields CDR1 MDHEN and CDR2 SYDVKM. V shed 7 bases and J shed 1 base, with 7 bases lying between them. CDR3 protein: CASTQGNTGELFF. In nucleotides, the CDR3 is TGTGCCAGCACTCAGGGGAACACCGGGGAGCTGTTTTTT.

The chain carries TRBV7-3 and TRBJ2-2, with no clear D. The germline V and J ends were trimmed by 2 bases and 2 bases, with 12 bases remaining between them. From germline, CDR1 is SGHTA and CDR2 FQGTGA. The length of the CDR3 is 16 residues. The CDR3 DNA reads as TGTGCCAGCAGCTTAGGGTTAGCCGATAACACCGGGGAGCTGTTTTTT. Translated, it gives CASSLGLADNTGELFF. The whole variable domain, remainder taken from reference TRBV7-3 and TRBJ2-2, is GAGVSQTPSNKVTEKGKYVELRCDPISGHTALYWYRQSLGQGPEFLIYFQGTGAADDSGLPNDRFFAVRPEGSVSTLKIQRTERGDSAVYLCASSLGLADNTGELFFGEGSRLTVL.

J is TRBJ1-1 and V is TRBV6-5; D perhaps matches TRBD1 (5 bases). V lost 2 bases, J lost 6 bases, and 10 bases lay in between. This CDR3 comprises 13 residues. The germline V gene encodes CDR1 MNHEY and CDR2 SVGAGI. CDR3: CASSYGEGAEAFF. Here the CDR3 DNA reads TGTGCCAGCAGTTACGGGGAAGGGGCTGAAGCTTTCTTT.

The chain links TRBV19 to TRBJ1-5; D not resolved. Germline V gives CDR1 LNHDA, CDR2 SQIVND (reference sequence). The CDR3 is 15 residues long. V gave up 3 bases and J gave up 2 bases, with 11 bases separating them. The CDR3: CASSISHSGNQPQHF. The CDR3 DNA is TGTGCCAGTAGTATTAGTCACTCGGGCAATCAGCCCCAGCATTTT.

In this sample, this clone turned up once. The V and J genes are TRBV11-3 and TRBJ2-7; perhaps TRBD1 as D (5 bases). Germline lookup yields CDR1 SGHNT and CDR2 YENEEA. The CDR3 spans 11 residues. V was cut by 5 bases and J by 7 bases, with 9 bases left in between. CDR3 protein: CASSAQGEQYF. The DNA of the CDR3 is TGTGCCAGCAGCGCCCAGGGAGAGCAGTACTTC.

The table lists this clone with a few counts. The V gene is TRBV7-9, the J gene TRBJ2-3, with a possible D match to TRBD2 (5 bases). V lost 1 base and J lost 6, with 20 bases in between. The germline V gene encodes CDR1 SEHNR and CDR2 FQNEAQ (reference sequence). The CDR3 has 17 amino acids. The CDR3 coding sequence is TGTGCCAGCAGCTTAGGAGCCGCGGGTCCTCAACTCGATACGCAGTATTTT. It encodes CASSLGAAGPQLDTQYF.

The chain employs TRBV6-1 and TRBJ2-2, with 10 bases matching TRBD2. The trim removed 1 base at V and 2 bases at J, leaving 1 base unmatched. CDR1 and CDR2 (germline): MNHNS, SASEGT. The CDR3 has 16 residues. The CDR3: CASSEGTSGNTGELFF. DNA of the CDR3: TGTGCCAGCAGTGAAGGGACTAGCGGTAACACCGGGGAGCTGTTTTTT.

The chain combines TRBV7-9 with TRBJ1-4, with D unclear. The V end was cut by 8 bases, the J end by 4 bases, with 14 bases between. Germline loops: CDR1 SEHNR, CDR2 FQNEAQ (reference sequence). The CDR3 has 14 amino acids. This CDR3 is CASWGGPNNEKLFF. DNA for the CDR3: TGTGCCAGCTGGGGAGGGCCTAATAATGAAAAACTGTTTTTT.

This rearrangement joins TRBV28 to TRBJ1-2, with D possibly being TRBD1 (5 bases). Trimming pared 6 bases from V and 10 bases from J, leaving 12 bases between. This CDR3 is 11 amino acids long. Germline V gene sequence: CDR1 MDHEN, CDR2 SYDVKM. CDR3 bases: TGTGCCAGCAGCACTCGCAGGGACTACACCTTC. Translating gives CASSTRRDYTF.

This clone has a handful of counts. V and J are TRBV4-1 and TRBJ2-7; D call uncertain. V was cut by 4 bases and J by 0 bases, with 16 bases left in between. Looked up from germline, CDR1 is MGHRA and CDR2 is YSYEKL. The CDR3 is 16 amino acids. The DNA for the CDR3 is TGCGCCAGCAGCCCGGGTACCGGCTTGGGCTCCTACGAGCAGTACTTC. Amino acids: CASSPGTGLGSYEQYF.

This clone was seen only once. The V call is TRBV2, the J call TRBJ2-2, with D perhaps TRBD1 (6 bases). The CDR3 covers 14 residues. Germline values: CDR1 SNHLY, CDR2 FYNNEI. With 6 bases removed from V and 4 bases from J, the gap between germline ends came to 12 bases. CDR3 sequence: CASSNRVPTGELFF. CDR3 nucleotide sequence: TGTGCCAGCAGCAACAGGGTTCCCACCGGGGAGCTGTTTTTT. Variable domain in full (rest from reference TRBV2 and TRBJ2-2): EPEVTQTPSHQVTQMGQEVILRCVPISNHLYFYWYRQILGQKVEFLVSFYNNEISEKSEIFDDQFSVERPDGSNFTLKIRSTKLEDSAMYFCASSNRVPTGELFFGEGSRLTVL.

This clone was detected only a few times. V usage is TRBV29-1 and J usage is TRBJ1-1, with 8 positions matching TRBD1. V shed 1 base, J shed 4 bases, and the junction held 5 bases outside the gene matches. The germline gives CDR1 SQVTM, CDR2 ANQGSEA. The CDR3 loop spans 14 amino acids. DNA of the CDR3: TGCAGCGTTGAAGTGACAGGGGAGGCCACTGAAGCTTTCTTT. Protein product: CSVEVTGEATEAFF.

This rearrangement joins TRBV29-1 to TRBJ1-1; 7 nucleotides match TRBD1. This CDR3 contains 12 residues. Germline CDR1 SQVTM, CDR2 ANQGSEA. The CDR3 reads CSAWRQGTEAFF. The DNA for the CDR3 is TGCAGTGCTTGGCGACAGGGCACTGAAGCTTTCTTT. The whole variable domain, filled in from reference TRBV29-1 and TRBJ1-1, reads SAVISQKPSRDICQRGTSLTIQCQVDSQVTMMFWYRQQPGQSLTLIATANQGSEATYESGFVIDKFPISRPNLTFSTLTVSNMSPEDSSIYLCSAWRQGTEAFFGQGTRLTVV.

J is TRBJ2-1 and V is TRBV19; possibly TRBD1 for D (5 bases). CDR3 length: 16 residues. Germline CDR1 reads LNHDA; CDR2 reads SQIVND (reference sequence). V dropped 0 bases and J dropped 0 bases, with 9 bases sitting between them. The CDR3 DNA reads as TGTGCCAGTAGTATAGAAGGGGCCCTCTCCTACAATGAGCAGTTCTTC. Translating it yields CASSIEGALSYNEQFF.

The J gene is TRBJ1-3, the V gene TRBV7-2, with D maybe TRBD1 (5 bases). The germline gives CDR1 SGHTA, CDR2 FQGNSA. The V end was cut by 5 bases, the J end by 10 bases, with 27 bases between. CDR3 length: 17 amino acids. CDR3 residues: CASSKTGTEARLGTIYF. DNA of the CDR3: TGTGCCAGCAGCAAAACCGGGACTGAGGCTAGGCTTGGGACCATATATTTT.

The chain carries TRBV14 and TRBJ2-1, with 9 bases matching TRBD2. CDR3 length equals 18 residues. The J segment lost 5 bases and the V segment lost 0 bases, leaving 11 bases of the junction unmatched. CDR1 SGHDN and CDR2 FVKESK come from the germline V gene. DNA of the CDR3: TGTGCCAGCAGCCAAGATCCGGCGGGAGGGCCGAGGAACAATGAGCAGTTCTTC. This gives the protein CASSQDPAGGPRNNEQFF.

This chain uses TRBV5-4 with TRBJ1-1, with D uncertain. The CDR3 totals 14 residues. Between the trimmed V and J ends, which lost 1 base and 5 bases, there was a span of 12 bases. Germline CDR1 reads SGHNT; CDR2 reads YYREEE (reference sequence). The CDR3 coding sequence is TGTGCCAGCAGCTTGTACAGCCGTGGAACTGAAGCTTTCTTT. Translated: CASSLYSRGTEAFF.

The chain couples TRBV27 to TRBJ2-7; 12 bases align to TRBD2. CDR1 and CDR2 (germline): MNHEY, SMNVEV (reference sequence). The CDR3 sequence is 15 residues long. V was clipped by 8 bases and J by 5 bases; unmatched bases: 10. CDR3 protein: CASLGPGLAGHEQYF. The CDR3 DNA reads as TGTGCCAGCCTAGGACCGGGACTAGCGGGCCACGAGCAGTACTTC.

V usage is TRBV28 and J usage is TRBJ2-1, with 7 bases aligning to TRBD2. V was clipped by 6 bases and J by 13 bases; unmatched bases: 6. Germline CDR1 reads MDHEN; CDR2 reads SYDVKM. This CDR3 comprises 11 residues. The CDR3 nucleotides are TGTGCCAGCAGCCCCCGGGGGGATCAGTTCTTC. Encoded protein: CASSPRGDQFF.

This clone was seen a few times. The rearrangement links TRBV11-2 to TRBJ2-5; maybe TRBD1 (6 bases). The CDR3 has 16 residues. V was shortened by 5 bases and J by 2 bases, with 18 bases between the two germline ends. Germline V CDR1 and CDR2: SGHAT, FQNNGV. This CDR3 reads CASSRRDSRGQETQYF. In nucleotides, the CDR3 is TGTGCCAGCAGCCGTCGGGATTCTAGGGGGCAAGAGACCCAGTACTTC.